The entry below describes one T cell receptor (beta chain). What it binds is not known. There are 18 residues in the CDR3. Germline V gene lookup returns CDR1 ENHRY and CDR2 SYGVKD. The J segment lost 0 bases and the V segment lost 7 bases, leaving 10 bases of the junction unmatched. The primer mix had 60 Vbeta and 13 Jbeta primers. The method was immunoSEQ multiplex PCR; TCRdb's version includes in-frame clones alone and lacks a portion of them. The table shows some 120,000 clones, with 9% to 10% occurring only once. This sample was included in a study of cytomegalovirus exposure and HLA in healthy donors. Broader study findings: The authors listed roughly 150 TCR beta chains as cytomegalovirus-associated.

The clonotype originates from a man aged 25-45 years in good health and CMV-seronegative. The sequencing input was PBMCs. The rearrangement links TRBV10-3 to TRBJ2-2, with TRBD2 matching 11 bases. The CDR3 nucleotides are TGTGCCATCAACCCGGGACTAGCGGTTTTTGCGAACACCGGGGAGCTGTTTTTT. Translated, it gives CAINPGLAVFANTGELFF.